Sequencing of this T cell receptor (beta chain) was carried out in a study of T cell responses to AZD1222 COVID-19 vaccine. Losses at the gene ends were 7 bases for V and 2 bases for J; bases not matched to a gene: 12. The CDR3 spans 16 residues. Germline CDR1 reads MRHNA; CDR2 reads SNTAGT. Profiled with immunoSEQ multiplex PCR; TCRdb holds only in-frame clones, not every one. The repertoire has about 160,000 clones, about 90% of them found once; the top ten carry less than 1.3%. This TCR was sampled from an adult who received the AZD1222 COVID-19 vaccine. V and J are TRBV6-4 and TRBJ2-7, with 9 bases fitting TRBD1. This specimen consisted of peripheral blood, obtained 28 days after the second AZD1222 dose. CDR3 protein: CASTDGRDRVPYEQYF. CDR3 nucleotide sequence: TGTGCCAGCACCGACGGTCGGGACAGGGTTCCCTACGAGCAGTACTTC.